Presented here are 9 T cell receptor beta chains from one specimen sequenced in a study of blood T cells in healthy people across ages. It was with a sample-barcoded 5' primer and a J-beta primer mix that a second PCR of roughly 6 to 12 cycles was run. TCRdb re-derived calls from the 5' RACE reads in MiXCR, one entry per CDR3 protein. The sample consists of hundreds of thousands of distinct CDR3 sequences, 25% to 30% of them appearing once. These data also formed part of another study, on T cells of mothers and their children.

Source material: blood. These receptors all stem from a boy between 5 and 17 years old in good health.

Here the CDR3 reads CASSLAGTSSYEQYF. The DNA for the CDR3 is TGTGCCAGCAGCTTAGCCGGGACAAGCTCCTACGAGCAGTACTTC. The chain uses TRBV7-2 and TRBJ2-5, with D tentatively TRBD1 (6 bases). The DNA matches TRBJ2-7 better at its end, which makes the J call doubtful. Germline-derived CDR1 and CDR2 are SGHTA and FQGNSA. The CDR3 has 15 residues.

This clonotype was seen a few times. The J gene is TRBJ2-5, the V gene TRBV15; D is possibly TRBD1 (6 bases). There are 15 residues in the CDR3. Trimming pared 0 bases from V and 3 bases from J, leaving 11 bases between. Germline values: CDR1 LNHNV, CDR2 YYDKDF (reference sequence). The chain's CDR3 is CATSRDLDRKETQYF. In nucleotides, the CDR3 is TGTGCCACCAGCAGAGACCTAGACAGGAAAGAGACCCAGTACTTC.

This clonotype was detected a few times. The CDR3 DNA is TGTGCCATAGGAGAGGGGCCGGAAAGTGAAAAACTGTTTTTT. It yields the protein CAIGEGPESEKLFF. V usage is TRBV10-3 and J usage is TRBJ1-4; possibly TRBD1 for D (5 bases). The CDR3 runs 14 residues. Per germline, CDR1 ENHRY and CDR2 SYGVKD. V was pared by 9 bases and J by 7 bases, with 18 bases between.

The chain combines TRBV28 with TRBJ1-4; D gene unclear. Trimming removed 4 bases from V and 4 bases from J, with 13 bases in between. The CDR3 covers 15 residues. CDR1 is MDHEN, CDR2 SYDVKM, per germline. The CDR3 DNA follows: TGTGCCAGCAGTTCTAGGACGGAAGTTAATGAAAAACTGTTTTTT. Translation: CASSSRTEVNEKLFF.

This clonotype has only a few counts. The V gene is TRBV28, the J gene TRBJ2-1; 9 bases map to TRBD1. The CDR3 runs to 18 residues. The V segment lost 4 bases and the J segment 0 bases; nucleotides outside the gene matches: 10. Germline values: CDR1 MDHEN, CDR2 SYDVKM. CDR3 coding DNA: TGTGCCAGCAGTTACACAATGGGACAGGGAAGCTCCTACAATGAGCAGTTCTTC. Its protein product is CASSYTMGQGSSYNEQFF.

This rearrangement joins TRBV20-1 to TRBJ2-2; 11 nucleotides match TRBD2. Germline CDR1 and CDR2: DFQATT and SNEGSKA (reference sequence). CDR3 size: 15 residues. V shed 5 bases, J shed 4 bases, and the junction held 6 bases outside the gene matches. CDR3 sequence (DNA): TGCAGTGCTGCCGTAGCGGGGGGGCCCACCGGGGAGCTGTTTTTT. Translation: CSAAVAGGPTGELFF.

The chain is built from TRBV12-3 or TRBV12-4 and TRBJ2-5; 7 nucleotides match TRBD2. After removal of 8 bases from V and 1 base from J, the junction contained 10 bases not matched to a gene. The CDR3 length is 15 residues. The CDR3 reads CASALSASGQETQYF. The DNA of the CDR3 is TGTGCCAGCGCTCTCTCGGCTAGCGGCCAAGAGACCCAGTACTTC.

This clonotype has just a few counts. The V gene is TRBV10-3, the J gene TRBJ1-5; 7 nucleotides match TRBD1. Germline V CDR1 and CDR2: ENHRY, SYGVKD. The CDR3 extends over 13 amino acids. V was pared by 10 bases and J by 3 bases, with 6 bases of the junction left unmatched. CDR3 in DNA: TGTGCCACCAGGGGGGGGCCCAATCAGCCCCAGCATTTT. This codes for CATRGGPNQPQHF.

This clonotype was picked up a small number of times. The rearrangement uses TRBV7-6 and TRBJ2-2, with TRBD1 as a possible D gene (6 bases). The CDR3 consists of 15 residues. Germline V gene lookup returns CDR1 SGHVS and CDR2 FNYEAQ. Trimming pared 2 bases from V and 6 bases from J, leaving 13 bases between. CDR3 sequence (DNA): TGTGCCAGCAGCTTAAATAAGGGGGTCCCCGGGGAGCTGTTTTTT. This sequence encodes CASSLNKGVPGELFF.